The T cell receptor (beta chain) described here comes from a study of sequential checkpoint blockade in melanoma. Study-wide background: Randomization was 1:1 between first-line nivolumab→ipilimumab and ipilimumab→nivolumab. After both sequences, patients received maintenance nivolumab.

The method was immunoSEQ multiplex PCR; TCRdb's version includes in-frame clones alone and lacks a portion of them. The table lists some 9,400 clones, approximately 76% of them singletons, with about 25% in the top ten. V was pared by 7 bases and J by 5 bases, with 5 bases of the junction left unmatched. The CDR3 has 13 amino acids. Germline V gene lookup returns CDR1 MDHEN and CDR2 SYDVKM. Noted treatment: randomized to nivolumab then ipilimumab (arm A) or the reverse (arm B). None of the patients previously received DNA-damaging chemotherapy. Sorted cells were live CD3+CD8+, lacking CD19 and CD56, from PBMCs.

The TCR comes from a human donor with melanoma. The chain uses TRBV28 and TRBJ2-7, with 10 bases identical to TRBD2. Specimen: CD8+ T cells sorted from blood (inferred from file names), collected from a patient given nivolumab and ipilimumab in sequence. The CDR3 nucleotides read TGTGCCAGCACACTAGCGGGGATCGACGAGCAGTACTTC. It is translated as CASTLAGIDEQYF.